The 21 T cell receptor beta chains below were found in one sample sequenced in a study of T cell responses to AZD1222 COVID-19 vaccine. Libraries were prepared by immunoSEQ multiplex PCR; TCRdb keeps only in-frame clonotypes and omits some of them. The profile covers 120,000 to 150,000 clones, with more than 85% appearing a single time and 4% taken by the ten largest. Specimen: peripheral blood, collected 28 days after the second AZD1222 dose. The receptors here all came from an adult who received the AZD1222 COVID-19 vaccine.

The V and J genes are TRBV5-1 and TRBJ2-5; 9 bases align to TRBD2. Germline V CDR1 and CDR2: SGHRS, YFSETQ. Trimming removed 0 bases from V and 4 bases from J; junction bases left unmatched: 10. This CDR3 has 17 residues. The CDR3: CASSLGSGGPGGETQYF. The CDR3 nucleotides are TGCGCCAGCAGCTTGGGTAGCGGGGGACCTGGGGGAGAGACCCAGTACTTC.

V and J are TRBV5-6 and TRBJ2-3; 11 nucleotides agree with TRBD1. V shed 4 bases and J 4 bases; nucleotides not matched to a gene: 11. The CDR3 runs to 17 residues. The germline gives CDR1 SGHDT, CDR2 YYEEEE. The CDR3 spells CASSRTRDRGFSDTQYF. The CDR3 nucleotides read TGTGCCAGCAGCCGAACCCGGGACAGGGGGTTTTCAGATACGCAGTATTTT.

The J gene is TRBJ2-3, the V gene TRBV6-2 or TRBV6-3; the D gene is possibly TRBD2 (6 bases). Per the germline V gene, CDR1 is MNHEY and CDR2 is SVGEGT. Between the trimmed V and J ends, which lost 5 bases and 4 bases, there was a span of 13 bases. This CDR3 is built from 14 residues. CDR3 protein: CASSSGWEADTQYF. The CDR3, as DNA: TGTGCCAGCAGTAGCGGCTGGGAGGCAGATACGCAGTATTTT.

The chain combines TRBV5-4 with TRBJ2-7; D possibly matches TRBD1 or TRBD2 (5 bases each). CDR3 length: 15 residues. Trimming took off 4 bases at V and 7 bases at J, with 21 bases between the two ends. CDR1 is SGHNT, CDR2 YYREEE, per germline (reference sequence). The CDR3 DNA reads TGTGCCAGCAGCAAGGGACCTTCCAGTGTGGGTGAGCAGTACTTC. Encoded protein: CASSKGPSSVGEQYF.

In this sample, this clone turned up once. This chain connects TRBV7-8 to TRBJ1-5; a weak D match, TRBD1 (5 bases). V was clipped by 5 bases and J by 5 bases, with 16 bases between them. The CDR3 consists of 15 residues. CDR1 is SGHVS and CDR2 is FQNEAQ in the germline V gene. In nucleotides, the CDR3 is TGTGCCAGCAGCCCGCGACAGAGCAGCCATCAGCCCCAGCATTTT. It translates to CASSPRQSSHQPQHF. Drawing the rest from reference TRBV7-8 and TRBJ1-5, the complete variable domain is GAGVSQSPRYKVAKRGQDVALRCDPISGHVSLFWYQQALGQGPEFLTYFQNEAQLDKSGLPSDRFFAERPEGSVSTLKIQRTQQEDSAVYLCASSPRQSSHQPQHFGDGTRLSIL.

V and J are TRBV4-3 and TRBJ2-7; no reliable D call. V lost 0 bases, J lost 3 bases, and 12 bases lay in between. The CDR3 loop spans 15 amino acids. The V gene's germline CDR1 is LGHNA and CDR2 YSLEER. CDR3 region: CASSQDSSPYYEQYF. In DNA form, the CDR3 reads TGCGCCAGCAGCCAAGATTCATCCCCTTACTACGAGCAGTACTTC.

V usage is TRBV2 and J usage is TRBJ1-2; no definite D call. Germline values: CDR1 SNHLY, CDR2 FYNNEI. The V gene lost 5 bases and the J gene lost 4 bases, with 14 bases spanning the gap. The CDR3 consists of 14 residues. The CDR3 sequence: CASSFESRTYGYTF. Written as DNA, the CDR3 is TGTGCCAGCAGTTTTGAGAGTCGGACCTATGGCTACACCTTC.

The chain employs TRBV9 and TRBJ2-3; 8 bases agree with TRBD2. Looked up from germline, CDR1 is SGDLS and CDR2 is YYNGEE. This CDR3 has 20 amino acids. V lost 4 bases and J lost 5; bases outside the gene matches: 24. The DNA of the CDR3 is TGTGCCAGCAGCTCTTCAACACTGCGCGGGGTAGCGGGACCTGTAGATACGCAGTATTTT. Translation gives CASSSSTLRGVAGPVDTQYF.

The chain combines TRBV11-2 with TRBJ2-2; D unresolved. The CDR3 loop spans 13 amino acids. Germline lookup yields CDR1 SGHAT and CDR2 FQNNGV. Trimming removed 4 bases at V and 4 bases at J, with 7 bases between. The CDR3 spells CASSSIPTGELFF. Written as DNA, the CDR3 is TGTGCCAGCAGCTCGATCCCCACCGGGGAGCTGTTTTTT.

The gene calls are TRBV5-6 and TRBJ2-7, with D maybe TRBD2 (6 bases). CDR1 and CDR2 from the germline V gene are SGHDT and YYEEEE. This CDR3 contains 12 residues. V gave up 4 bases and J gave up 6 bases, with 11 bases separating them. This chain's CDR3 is CASSLGGTEQYF. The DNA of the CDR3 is TGTGCCAGCAGCCTGGGAGGCACCGAGCAGTACTTC. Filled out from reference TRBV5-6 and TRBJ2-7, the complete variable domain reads DAGVTQSPTHLIKTRGQQVTLRCSPKSGHDTVSWYQQALGQGPQFIFQYYEEEERQRGNFPDRFSGHQFPNYSSELNVNALLLGDSALYLCASSLGGTEQYFGPGTRLTVT.

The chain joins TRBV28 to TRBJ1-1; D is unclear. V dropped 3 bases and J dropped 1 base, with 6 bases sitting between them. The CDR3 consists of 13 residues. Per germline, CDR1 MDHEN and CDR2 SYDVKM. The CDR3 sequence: CASSLDWNTEAFF. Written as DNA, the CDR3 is TGTGCCAGCAGTTTGGACTGGAACACTGAAGCTTTCTTT.

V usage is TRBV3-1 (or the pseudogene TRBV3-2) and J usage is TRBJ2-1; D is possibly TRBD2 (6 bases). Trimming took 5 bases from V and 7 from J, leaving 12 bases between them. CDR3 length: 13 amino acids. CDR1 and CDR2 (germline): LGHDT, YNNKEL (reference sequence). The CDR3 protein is CASSRTNSNEQFF. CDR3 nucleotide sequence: TGTGCCAGCAGCAGGACTAATTCGAATGAGCAGTTCTTC.

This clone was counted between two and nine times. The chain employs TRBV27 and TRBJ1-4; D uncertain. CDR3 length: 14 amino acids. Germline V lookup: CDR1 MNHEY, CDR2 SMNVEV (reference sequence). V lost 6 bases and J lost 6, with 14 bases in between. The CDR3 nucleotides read TGTGCCAGCAGGTCAGGCAGCGATTATGAAAAACTGTTTTTT. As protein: CASRSGSDYEKLFF.

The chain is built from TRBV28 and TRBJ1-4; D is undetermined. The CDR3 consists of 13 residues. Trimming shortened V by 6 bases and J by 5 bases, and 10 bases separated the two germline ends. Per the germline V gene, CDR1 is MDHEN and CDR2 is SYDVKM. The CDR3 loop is CASREGGNEKLFF. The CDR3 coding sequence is TGTGCCAGCAGGGAGGGAGGGAATGAAAAACTGTTTTTT. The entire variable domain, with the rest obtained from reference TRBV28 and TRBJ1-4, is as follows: DVKVTQSSRYLVKRTGEKVFLECVQDMDHENMFWYRQDPGLGLRLIYFSYDVKMKEKGDIPEGYSVSREKKERFSLILESASTNQTSMYLCASREGGNEKLFFGSGTQLSVL.

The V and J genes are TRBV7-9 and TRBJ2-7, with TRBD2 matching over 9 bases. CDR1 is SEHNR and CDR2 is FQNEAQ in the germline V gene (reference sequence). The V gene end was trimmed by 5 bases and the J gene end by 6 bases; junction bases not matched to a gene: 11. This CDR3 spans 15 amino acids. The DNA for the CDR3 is TGTGCCAGCAGCCCCCCCCGCGGGGGGGCTGGCGAGCAGTACTTC. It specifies CASSPPRGGAGEQYF.

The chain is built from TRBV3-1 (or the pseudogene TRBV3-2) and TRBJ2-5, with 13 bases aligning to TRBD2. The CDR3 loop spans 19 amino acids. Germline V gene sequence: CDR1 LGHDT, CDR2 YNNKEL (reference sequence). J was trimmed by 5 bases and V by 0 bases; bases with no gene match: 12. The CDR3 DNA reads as TGTGCCAGCAGCCAAGAAGGGAGACTAGCGGGGGGCCCAGGGGAGACCCAGTACTTC. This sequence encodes CASSQEGRLAGGPGETQYF.

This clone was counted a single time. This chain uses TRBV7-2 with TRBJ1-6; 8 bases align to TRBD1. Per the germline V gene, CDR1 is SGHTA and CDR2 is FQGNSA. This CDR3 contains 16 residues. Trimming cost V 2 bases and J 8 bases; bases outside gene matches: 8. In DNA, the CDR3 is TGTGCCAGCAGCTTACTGCACGGACAGGGAGATTCACCCCTCCACTTT. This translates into CASSLLHGQGDSPLHF.

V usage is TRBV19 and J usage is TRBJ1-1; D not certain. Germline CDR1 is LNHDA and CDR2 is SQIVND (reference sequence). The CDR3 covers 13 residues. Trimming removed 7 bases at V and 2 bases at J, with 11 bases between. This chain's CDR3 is CASMVRPNTEAFF. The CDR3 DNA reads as TGTGCCAGTATGGTCAGACCAAACACTGAAGCTTTCTTT.

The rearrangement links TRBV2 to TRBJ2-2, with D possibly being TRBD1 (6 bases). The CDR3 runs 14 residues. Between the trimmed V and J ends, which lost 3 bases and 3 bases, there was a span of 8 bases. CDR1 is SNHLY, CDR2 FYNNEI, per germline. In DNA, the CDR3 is TGTGCCAGCAGTGAGAACAGGGACACCGGGGAGCTGTTTTTT. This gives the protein CASSENRDTGELFF.

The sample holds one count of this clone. CDR3 in amino acids: CASSLGQGGELFF. The CDR3, as DNA: TGTGCCAGCAGCTTAGGGCAAGGCGGGGAGCTGTTTTTT. The J gene is TRBJ2-2, the V gene TRBV11-2; no reliable D call. This CDR3 spans 13 amino acids. V shed 1 base and J shed 7 bases, with 7 bases lying between them. Per germline, CDR1 SGHAT and CDR2 FQNNGV.

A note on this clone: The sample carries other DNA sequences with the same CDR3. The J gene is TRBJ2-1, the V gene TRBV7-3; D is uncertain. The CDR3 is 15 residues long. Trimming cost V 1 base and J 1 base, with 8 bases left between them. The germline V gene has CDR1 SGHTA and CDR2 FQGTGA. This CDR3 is CASSLRGGSYNEQFF. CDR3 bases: TGTGCCAGCAGCTTAAGGGGTGGGTCCTACAATGAGCAGTTCTTC.